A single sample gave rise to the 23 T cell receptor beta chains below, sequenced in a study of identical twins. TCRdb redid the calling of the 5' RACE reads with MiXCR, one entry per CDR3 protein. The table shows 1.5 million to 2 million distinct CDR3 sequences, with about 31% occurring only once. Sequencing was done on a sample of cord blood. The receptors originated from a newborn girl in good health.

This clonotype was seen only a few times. The DNA for the CDR3 is TGCAGCACGGGGGACAGGGACTTATATGGCTACACCTTC. This translates into CSTGDRDLYGYTF. This rearrangement joins TRBV29-1 to TRBJ1-2, with 9 bases fitting TRBD1. This CDR3 comprises 13 residues. Trimming took 8 bases from V and 5 from J; bases not matched to a gene: 9. Germline V gene sequence: CDR1 SQVTM, CDR2 ANQGSEA.

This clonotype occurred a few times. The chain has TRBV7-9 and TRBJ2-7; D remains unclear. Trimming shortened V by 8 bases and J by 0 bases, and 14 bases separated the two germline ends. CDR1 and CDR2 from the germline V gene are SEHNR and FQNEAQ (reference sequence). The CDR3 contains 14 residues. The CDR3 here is CASRPGFSSYEQYF. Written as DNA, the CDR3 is TGTGCCAGCCGACCCGGTTTTAGCTCCTACGAGCAGTACTTC. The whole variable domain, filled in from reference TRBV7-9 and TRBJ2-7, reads DTGVSQNPRHKITKRGQNVTFRCDPISEHNRLYWYRQTLGQGPEFLTYFQNEAQLEKSRLLSDRFSAERPKGSFSTLEIQRTEQGDSAMYLCASRPGFSSYEQYFGPGTRLTVT.

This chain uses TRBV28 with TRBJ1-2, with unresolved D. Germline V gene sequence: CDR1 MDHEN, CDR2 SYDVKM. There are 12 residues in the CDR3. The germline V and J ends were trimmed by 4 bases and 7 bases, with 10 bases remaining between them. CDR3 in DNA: TGTGCCAGCAGTTATGGGGTATTTGGCTACACCTTC. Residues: CASSYGVFGYTF.

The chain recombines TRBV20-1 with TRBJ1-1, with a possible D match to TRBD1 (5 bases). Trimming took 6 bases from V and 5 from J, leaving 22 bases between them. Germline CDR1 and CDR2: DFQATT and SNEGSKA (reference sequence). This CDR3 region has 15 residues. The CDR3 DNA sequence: TGCAGTGCCCACCAAGTCGCAGGGAGAGGGACTGAAGCTTTCTTT. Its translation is CSAHQVAGRGTEAFF.

The CDR3 nucleotides are TGTGCCAGCAGTTTCGGGACCAACGTCCTGACTTTC. This gives the protein CASSFGTNVLTF. The gene calls are TRBV12-3 or TRBV12-4 and TRBJ2-6; tentative D call: TRBD2 (5 bases). The CDR3 covers 12 residues. The ends were cut back, 3 bases at V and 8 bases at J, with 5 bases in the middle.

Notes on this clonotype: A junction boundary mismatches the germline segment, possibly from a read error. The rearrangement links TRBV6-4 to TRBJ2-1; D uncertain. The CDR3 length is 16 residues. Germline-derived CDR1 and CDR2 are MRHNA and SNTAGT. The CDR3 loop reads CASSEGLSPRINERFF. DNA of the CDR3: TGTGCCAGCAGTGAGGGTCTAAGCCCGAGGATCAATGAGCGGTTCTTC.

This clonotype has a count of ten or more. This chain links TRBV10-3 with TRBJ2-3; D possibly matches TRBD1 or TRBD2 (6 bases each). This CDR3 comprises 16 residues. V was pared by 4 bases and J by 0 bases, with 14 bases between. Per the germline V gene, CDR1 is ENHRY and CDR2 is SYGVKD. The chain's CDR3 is CAISGGAPTSTDTQYF. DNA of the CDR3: TGTGCCATCAGTGGGGGGGCACCAACTAGCACAGATACGCAGTATTTT.

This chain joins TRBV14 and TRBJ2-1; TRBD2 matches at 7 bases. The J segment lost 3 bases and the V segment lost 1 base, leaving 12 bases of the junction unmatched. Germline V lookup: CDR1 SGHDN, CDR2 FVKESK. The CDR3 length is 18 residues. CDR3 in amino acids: CASSQVRKGGSGYNEQFF. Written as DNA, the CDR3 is TGTGCCAGCAGCCAAGTTCGGAAGGGCGGGAGTGGCTACAATGAGCAGTTCTTC.

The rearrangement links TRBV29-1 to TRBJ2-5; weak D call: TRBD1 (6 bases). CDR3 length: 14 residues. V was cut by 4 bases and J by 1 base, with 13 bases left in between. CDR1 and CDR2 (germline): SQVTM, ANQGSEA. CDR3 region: CSVARSTGQETQYF. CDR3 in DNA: TGCAGCGTTGCCAGATCGACAGGCCAAGAGACCCAGTACTTC. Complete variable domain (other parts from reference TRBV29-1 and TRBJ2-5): SAVISQKPSRDICQRGTSLTIQCQVDSQVTMMFWYRQQPGQSLTLIATANQGSEATYESGFVIDKFPISRPNLTFSTLTVSNMSPEDSSIYLCSVARSTGQETQYFGPGTRLLVL.

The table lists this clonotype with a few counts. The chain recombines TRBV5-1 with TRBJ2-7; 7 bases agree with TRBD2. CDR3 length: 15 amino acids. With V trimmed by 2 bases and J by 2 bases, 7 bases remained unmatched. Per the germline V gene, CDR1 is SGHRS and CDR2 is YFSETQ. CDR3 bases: TGCGCCAGCAGCTTATACGGACTAGTCGCCTACGAGCAGTACTTC. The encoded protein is CASSLYGLVAYEQYF.

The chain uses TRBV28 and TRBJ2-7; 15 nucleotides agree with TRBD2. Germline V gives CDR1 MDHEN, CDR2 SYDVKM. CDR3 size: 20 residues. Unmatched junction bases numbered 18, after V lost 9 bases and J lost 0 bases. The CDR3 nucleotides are TGTGCCAGTTCTCTTTCCGGTTTGGGACTAGCGGGAGGAAGCTCCTACGAGCAGTACTTC. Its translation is CASSLSGLGLAGGSSYEQYF.

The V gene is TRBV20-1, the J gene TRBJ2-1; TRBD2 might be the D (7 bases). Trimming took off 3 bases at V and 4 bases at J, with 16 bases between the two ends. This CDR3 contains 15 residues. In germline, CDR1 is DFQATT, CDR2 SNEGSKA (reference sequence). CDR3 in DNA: TGCAGTGCTAGTTCTCAAGGGGGGGGTTACAATGAGCAGTTCTTC. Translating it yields CSASSQGGGYNEQFF.

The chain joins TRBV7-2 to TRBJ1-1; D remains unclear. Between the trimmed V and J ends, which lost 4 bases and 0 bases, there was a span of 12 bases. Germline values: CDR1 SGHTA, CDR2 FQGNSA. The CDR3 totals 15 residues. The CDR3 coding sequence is TGTGCCAGCAGCTCCGGTCCCGTTATGAACACTGAAGCTTTCTTT. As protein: CASSSGPVMNTEAFF.

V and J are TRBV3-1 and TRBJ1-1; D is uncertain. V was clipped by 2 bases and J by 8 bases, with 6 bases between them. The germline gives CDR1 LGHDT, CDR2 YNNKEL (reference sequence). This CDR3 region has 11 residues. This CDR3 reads CASSQLREAFF. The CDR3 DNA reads TGTGCCAGCAGCCAACTACGGGAAGCTTTCTTT.

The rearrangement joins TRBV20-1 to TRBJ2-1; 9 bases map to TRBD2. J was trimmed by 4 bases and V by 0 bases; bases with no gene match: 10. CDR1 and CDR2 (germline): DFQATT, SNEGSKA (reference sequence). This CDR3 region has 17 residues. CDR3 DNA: TGCAGTGCTAGAGATTTTGGGCTAGCGGGAAAATACAATGAGCAGTTCTTC. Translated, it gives CSARDFGLAGKYNEQFF.

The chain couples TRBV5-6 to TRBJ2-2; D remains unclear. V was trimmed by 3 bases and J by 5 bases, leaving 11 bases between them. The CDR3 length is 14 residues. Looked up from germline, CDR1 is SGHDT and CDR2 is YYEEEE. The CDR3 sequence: CASSSFSVTGELFF. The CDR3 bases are TGTGCCAGCAGCTCCTTTTCTGTTACCGGGGAGCTGTTTTTT.

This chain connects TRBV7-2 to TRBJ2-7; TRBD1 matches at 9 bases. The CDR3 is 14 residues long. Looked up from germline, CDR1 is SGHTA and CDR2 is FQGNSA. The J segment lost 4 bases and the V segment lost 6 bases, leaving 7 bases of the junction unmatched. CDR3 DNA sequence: TGTGCCAGCAGGGGACAGGGTCTATTTTACGAGCAGTACTTC. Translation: CASRGQGLFYEQYF.

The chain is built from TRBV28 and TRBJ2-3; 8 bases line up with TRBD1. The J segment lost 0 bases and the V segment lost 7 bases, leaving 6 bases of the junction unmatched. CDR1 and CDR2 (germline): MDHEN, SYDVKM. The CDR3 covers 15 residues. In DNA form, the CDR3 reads TGTGCCAGCAACTCAGGGGGCCCTAGCACAGATACGCAGTATTTT. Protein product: CASNSGGPSTDTQYF. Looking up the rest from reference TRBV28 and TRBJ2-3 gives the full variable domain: DVKVTQSSRYLVKRTGEKVFLECVQDMDHENMFWYRQDPGLGLRLIYFSYDVKMKEKGDIPEGYSVSREKKERFSLILESASTNQTSMYLCASNSGGPSTDTQYFGPGTRLTVL.

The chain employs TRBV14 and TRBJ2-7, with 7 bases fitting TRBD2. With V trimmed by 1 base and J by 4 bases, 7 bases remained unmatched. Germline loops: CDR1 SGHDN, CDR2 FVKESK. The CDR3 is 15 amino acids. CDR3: CASSQGTLAWYEQYF. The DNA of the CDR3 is TGTGCCAGCAGCCAAGGGACACTAGCGTGGTACGAGCAGTACTTC.

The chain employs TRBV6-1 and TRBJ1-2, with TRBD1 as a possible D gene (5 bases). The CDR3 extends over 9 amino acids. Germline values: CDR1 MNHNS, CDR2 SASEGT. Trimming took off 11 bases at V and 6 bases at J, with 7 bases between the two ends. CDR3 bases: TGTGCCTCAGGGCATGGCTACACCTTC. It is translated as CASGHGYTF.

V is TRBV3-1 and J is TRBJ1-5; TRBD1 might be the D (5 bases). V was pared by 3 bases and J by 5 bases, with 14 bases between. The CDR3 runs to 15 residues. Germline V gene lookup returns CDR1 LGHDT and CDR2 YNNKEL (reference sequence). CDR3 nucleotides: TGTGCCAGCAGCCAGGGACCTAGCCCCTATCAGCCCCAGCATTTT. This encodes CASSQGPSPYQPQHF.

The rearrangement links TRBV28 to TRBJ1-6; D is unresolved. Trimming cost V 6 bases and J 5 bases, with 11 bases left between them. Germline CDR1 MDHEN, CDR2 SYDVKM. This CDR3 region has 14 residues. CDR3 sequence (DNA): TGTGCCAGCAGCCGAGGACGGAATAATTCACCCCTCCACTTT. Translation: CASSRGRNNSPLHF.

The CDR3: CASSLRSRGAKNSPLHF. The CDR3, as DNA: TGTGCCAGCAGCTTGCGGTCGAGGGGGGCGAAGAATTCACCCCTCCACTTT. The V and J genes are TRBV7-6 and TRBJ1-6, with D tentatively TRBD1 (6 bases). From germline, CDR1 is SGHVS and CDR2 FNYEAQ. This CDR3 spans 17 amino acids. Trimming stripped 3 bases from V and 7 bases from J, with 19 bases between.